The 13 T cell receptor beta chains below come from one sample, sequenced in a study of OX40 agonist ivuxolimab in advanced cancers. Sequencing used immunoSEQ multiplex PCR; TCRdb keeps in-frame clones, though not all of them. The sample gives 84,000 or so clones, over 65% of which show up once; approximately 2.6% is in the top ten. The starting material was CD4+ or CD8+ T cells sorted from blood, obtained in a trial of the OX40 agonist ivuxolimab. These receptors were collected from an adult with an advanced solid tumor such as melanoma, head and neck, liver or kidney cancer.

The chain employs TRBV7-2 and TRBJ1-5; a possible D gene is TRBD1 (6 bases). V lost 5 bases and J lost 6, with 11 bases in between. Germline V gene sequence: CDR1 SGHTA, CDR2 FQGNSA. The CDR3 runs 13 residues. CDR3 DNA: TGTGCCAGCAGCCGGCAGGGGAGTCAGCCCCAGCATTTT. Encoded protein: CASSRQGSQPQHF.

The chain combines TRBV4-3 with TRBJ2-1, with no clear D. There are 14 residues in the CDR3. Per the germline V gene, CDR1 is LGHNA and CDR2 is YSLEER. Deletions cut 0 bases from V and 8 bases from J, with 11 bases between. The CDR3 coding sequence is TGCGCCAGCAGCCAAGAATTAGGGAATGATGAGCAGTTCTTC. Translating gives CASSQELGNDEQFF.

The chain employs TRBV5-6 and TRBJ2-7; the match to TRBD1 covers 7 bases. CDR1 is SGHDT, CDR2 YYEEEE, per germline. There are 12 residues in the CDR3. J lost 6 bases, V lost 4 bases, and 4 bases had no gene match. The CDR3, as DNA: TGTGCCAGCAGCCCGGACAGGCGCGAGCAGTACTTC. It encodes CASSPDRREQYF.

J is TRBJ2-7 and V is TRBV5-1; the D gene is possibly TRBD1 (6 bases). V lost 8 bases, J lost 5 bases, and 14 bases lay in between. Germline CDR1 SGHRS, CDR2 YFSETQ. The CDR3 consists of 12 residues. CDR3 sequence (DNA): TGCGCCAGTCAAGGGGGTGGGGACGAGCAGTACTTC. The encoded protein is CASQGGGDEQYF.

In its sample, this clone was seen a few times. The genes are TRBV5-1 and TRBJ2-3; D not resolved. The CDR3 loop spans 12 amino acids. Trimming took off 3 bases at V and 4 bases at J, with 6 bases between the two ends. The V gene's germline CDR1 is SGHRS and CDR2 YFSETQ. CDR3 region: CASSYEADTQYF. The CDR3 nucleotides are TGCGCCAGCAGCTACGAGGCAGATACGCAGTATTTT.

The rearrangement links TRBV18 to TRBJ1-1; 8 bases are a match to TRBD1. Unmatched junction bases numbered 2, after V lost 4 bases and J lost 1 base. CDR3 length equals 14 residues. Germline loops: CDR1 KGHSH, CDR2 LQKENI. The CDR3, as DNA: TGTGCCAGCTCACTGCAGGGGGCGAACACTGAAGCTTTCTTT. Amino acids: CASSLQGANTEAFF. The whole variable domain, remainder taken from reference TRBV18 and TRBJ1-1, is NAGVMQNPRHLVRRRGQEARLRCSPMKGHSHVYWYRQLPEEGLKFMVYLQKENIIDESGMPKERFSAEFPKEGPSILRIQQVVRGDSAAYFCASSLQGANTEAFFGQGTRLTVV.

This clone was found a few times. The chain employs TRBV20-1 and TRBJ2-3; D unresolved. Trimming removed 6 bases at V and 5 bases at J, with 9 bases between. Germline assignment: CDR1 DFQATT and CDR2 SNEGSKA (reference sequence). There are 11 residues in the CDR3. CDR3 bases: TGCAGTGCAAAGTATGGAGATACGCAGTATTTT. Protein: CSAKYGDTQYF.

The chain has TRBV7-3 and TRBJ2-2; 7 bases match TRBD2. CDR1 is SGHTA and CDR2 is FQGTGA in the germline V gene. This CDR3 region has 16 residues. V gave up 5 bases and J gave up 2 bases; unmatched junction bases: 8. Here the CDR3 reads CASSNQPGGNTGELFF. As DNA, the CDR3 is TGTGCCAGCAGCAACCAACCGGGGGGTAACACCGGGGAGCTGTTTTTT.

V usage is TRBV9 and J usage is TRBJ1-1, with 7 bases aligning to TRBD1. Per the germline V gene, CDR1 is SGDLS and CDR2 is YYNGEE. CDR3 length equals 15 residues. V shed 0 bases, J shed 2 bases, and the junction held 4 bases outside the gene matches. The CDR3 region has the DNA TGTGCCAGCAGCGTAGGGAGACAGGGAAACACTGAAGCTTTCTTT. Translation gives CASSVGRQGNTEAFF.

The chain is built from TRBV7-6 and TRBJ2-2; 14 bases map to TRBD2. This CDR3 is 17 amino acids long. Germline CDR1 SGHVS, CDR2 FNYEAQ. The V and J ends lost 3 bases and 4 bases, in that order; junction bases with no gene match: 4. CDR3 amino acids: CASSLTSGGVGTGELFF. The CDR3 nucleotides read TGTGCCAGCAGCTTGACTAGCGGGGGGGTCGGCACCGGGGAGCTGTTTTTT.

In DNA form, the CDR3 reads TGTGCCAGCTGCGGACAGCCTGATCAGCCCCAGCATTTT. Translation: CASCGQPDQPQHF. The chain couples TRBV4-2 to TRBJ1-5; weak D call: TRBD1 (6 bases). Trimming cost V 8 bases and J 5 bases, with 13 bases left between them. The CDR3 is 13 amino acids. CDR1 LGHNA and CDR2 YNFKEQ come from the germline V gene.

J is TRBJ2-5 and V is TRBV19; 8 nucleotides agree with TRBD2. The junction had 9 bases not matched to a gene; V was cut back by 2 bases and J by 4 bases. Germline lookup yields CDR1 LNHDA and CDR2 SQIVND (reference sequence). The CDR3 consists of 16 residues. The CDR3 sequence is CASSINLRGVGETQYF. In nucleotides, the CDR3 is TGTGCCAGTAGTATAAATTTGCGGGGGGTTGGAGAGACCCAGTACTTC.

This clone showed up just a few times. This chain uses TRBV6-5 with TRBJ1-2; possibly TRBD1 for D (6 bases). The CDR3 is 14 residues long. Trimming stripped 6 bases from V and 4 bases from J, with 15 bases between. Looked up from germline, CDR1 is MNHEY and CDR2 is SVGAGI. This chain's CDR3 is CASSQMGGLYGYTF. CDR3 sequence (DNA): TGTGCCAGCAGCCAAATGGGGGGGCTCTATGGCTACACCTTC.